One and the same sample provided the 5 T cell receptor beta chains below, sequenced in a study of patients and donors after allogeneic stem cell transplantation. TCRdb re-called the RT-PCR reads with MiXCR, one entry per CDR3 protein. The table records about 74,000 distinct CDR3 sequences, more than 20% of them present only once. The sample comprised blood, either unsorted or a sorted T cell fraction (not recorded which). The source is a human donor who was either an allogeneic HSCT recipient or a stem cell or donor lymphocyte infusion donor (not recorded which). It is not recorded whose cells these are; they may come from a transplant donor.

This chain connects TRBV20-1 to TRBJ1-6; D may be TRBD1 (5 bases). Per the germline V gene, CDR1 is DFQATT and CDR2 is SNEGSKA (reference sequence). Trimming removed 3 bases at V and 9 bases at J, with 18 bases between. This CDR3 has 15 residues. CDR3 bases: TGCAGTGCTAGCAGGGCGGCAGGGTGGGGTTCACCCCTCCACTTT. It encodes CSASRAAGWGSPLHF.

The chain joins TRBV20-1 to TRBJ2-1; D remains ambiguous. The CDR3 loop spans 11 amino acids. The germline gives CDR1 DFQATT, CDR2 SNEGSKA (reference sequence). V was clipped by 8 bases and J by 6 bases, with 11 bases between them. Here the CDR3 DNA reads TGCAGTCCGGCGAGCAGCAATGAGCAGTTCTTC. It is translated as CSPASSNEQFF.

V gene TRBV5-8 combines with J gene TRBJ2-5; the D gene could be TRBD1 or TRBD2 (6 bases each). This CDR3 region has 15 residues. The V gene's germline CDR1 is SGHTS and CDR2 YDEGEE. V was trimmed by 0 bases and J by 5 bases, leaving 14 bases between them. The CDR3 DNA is TGTGCCAGCAGCTTGGCGATTTGGGGGGCGGAGACCCAGTACTTC. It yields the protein CASSLAIWGAETQYF.

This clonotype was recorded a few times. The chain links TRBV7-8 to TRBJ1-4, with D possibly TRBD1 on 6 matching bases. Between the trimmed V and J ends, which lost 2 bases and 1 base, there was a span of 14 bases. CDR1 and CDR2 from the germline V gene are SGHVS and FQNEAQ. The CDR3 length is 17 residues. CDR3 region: CASSLRLGGRTNEKLFF. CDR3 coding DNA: TGTGCCAGCAGCTTAAGGTTGGGGGGCCGAACTAATGAAAAACTGTTTTTT.

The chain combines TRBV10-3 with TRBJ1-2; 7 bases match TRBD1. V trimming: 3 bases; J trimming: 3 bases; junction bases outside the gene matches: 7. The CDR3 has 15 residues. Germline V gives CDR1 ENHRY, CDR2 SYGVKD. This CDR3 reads CAISDWDSLYYGYTF. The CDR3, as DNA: TGTGCCATCAGTGACTGGGACAGTCTTTACTATGGCTACACCTTC.